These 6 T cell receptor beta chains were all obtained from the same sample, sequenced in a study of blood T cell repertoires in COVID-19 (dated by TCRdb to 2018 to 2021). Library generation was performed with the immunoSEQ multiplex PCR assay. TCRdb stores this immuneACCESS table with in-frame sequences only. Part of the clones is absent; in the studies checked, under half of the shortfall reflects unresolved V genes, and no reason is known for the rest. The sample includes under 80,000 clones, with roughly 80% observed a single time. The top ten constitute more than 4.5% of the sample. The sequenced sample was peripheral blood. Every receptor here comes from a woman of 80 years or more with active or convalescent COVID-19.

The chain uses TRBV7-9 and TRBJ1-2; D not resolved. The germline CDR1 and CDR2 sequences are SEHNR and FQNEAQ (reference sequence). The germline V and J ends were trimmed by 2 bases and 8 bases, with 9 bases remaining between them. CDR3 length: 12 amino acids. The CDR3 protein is CASSLLSRGYTF. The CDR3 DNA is TGTGCCAGCAGCTTACTTTCGAGAGGCTACACCTTC.

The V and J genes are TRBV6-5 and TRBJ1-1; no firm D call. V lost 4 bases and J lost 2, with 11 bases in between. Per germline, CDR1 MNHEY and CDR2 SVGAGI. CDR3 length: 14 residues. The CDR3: CASSFGRVNTEAFF. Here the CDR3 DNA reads TGTGCCAGCAGTTTCGGGAGGGTCAACACTGAAGCTTTCTTT.

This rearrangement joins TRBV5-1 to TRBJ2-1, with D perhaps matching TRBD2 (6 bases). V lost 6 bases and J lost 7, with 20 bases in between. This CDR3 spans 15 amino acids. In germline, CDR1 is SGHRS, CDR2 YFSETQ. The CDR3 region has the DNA TGCGCCAGCATGAGCGGGCCTCCGATAGTAAATGAGCAGTTCTTC. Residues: CASMSGPPIVNEQFF.

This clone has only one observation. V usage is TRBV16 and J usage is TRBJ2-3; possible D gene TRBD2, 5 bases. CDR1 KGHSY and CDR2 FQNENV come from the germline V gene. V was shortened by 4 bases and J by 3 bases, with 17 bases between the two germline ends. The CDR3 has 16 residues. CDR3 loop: CASSPLGEAPTDTQYF. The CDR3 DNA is TGTGCCAGCAGCCCCCTCGGGGAAGCCCCGACAGATACGCAGTATTTT.

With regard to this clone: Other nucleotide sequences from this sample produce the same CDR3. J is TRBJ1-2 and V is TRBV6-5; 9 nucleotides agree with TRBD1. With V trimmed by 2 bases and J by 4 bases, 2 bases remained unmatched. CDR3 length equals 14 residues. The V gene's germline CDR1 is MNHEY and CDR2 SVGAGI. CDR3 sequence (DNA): TGTGCCAGCAGTTACGGACAGGGGCTCTATGGCTACACCTTC. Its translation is CASSYGQGLYGYTF.

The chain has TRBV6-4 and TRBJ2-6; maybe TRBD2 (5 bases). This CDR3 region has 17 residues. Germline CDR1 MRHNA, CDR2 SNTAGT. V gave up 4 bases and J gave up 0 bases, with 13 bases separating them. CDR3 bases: TGTGCCAGCAGTGTCGGACTCAGTCCCTCTGGGGCCAACGTCCTGACTTTC. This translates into CASSVGLSPSGANVLTF.